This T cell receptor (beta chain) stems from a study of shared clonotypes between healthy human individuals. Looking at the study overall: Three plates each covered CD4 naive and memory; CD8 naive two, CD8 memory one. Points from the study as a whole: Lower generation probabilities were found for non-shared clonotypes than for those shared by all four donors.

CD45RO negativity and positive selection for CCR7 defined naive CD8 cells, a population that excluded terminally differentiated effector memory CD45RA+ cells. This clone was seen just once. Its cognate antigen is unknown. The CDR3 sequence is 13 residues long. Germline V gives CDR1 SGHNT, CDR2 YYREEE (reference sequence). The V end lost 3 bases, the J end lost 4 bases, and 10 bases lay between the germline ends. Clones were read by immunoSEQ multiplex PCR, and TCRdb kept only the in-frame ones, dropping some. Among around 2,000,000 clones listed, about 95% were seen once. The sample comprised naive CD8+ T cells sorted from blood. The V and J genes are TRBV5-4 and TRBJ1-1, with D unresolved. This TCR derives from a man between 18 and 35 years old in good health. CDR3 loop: CASSSLEATEAFF. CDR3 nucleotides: TGTGCCAGCAGCTCCCTGGAGGCCACTGAAGCTTTCTTT. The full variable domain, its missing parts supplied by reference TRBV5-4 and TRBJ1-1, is ETGVTQSPTHLIKTRGQQVTLRCSSQSGHNTVSWYQQALGQGPQFIFQYYREEENGRGNFPPRFSGLQFPNYSSELNVNALELDDSALYLCASSSLEATEAFFGQGTRLTVV.